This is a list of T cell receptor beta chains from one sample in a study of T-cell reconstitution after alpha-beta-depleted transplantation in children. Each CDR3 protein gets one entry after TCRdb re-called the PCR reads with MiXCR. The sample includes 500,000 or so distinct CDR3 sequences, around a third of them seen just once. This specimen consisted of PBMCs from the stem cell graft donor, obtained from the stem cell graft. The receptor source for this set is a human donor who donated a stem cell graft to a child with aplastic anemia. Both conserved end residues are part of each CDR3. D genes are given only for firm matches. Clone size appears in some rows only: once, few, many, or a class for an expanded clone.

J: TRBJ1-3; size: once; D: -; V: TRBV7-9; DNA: TGTGCCAGCAGCTCCGGCTTTATCTCTGGAAACACCATATATTTT; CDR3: CASSSGFISGNTIYF
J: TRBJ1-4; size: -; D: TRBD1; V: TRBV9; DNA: TGTGCCAGCAGCGTAGCGACAGGGGTTAATGAAAAACTGTTTTTT; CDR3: CASSVATGVNEKLFF
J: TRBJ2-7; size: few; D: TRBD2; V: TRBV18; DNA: TGTGCCAGCTCACTATCGGCGGGAGACGAGCAGTACTTC; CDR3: CASSLSAGDEQYF
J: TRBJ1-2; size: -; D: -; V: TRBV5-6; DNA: TGTGCCAGCAGCTTAAAAGGACAGTTCTATGGCTACACCTTC; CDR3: CASSLKGQFYGYTF
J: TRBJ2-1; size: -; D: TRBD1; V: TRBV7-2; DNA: TGTGCCAGCAGCTCGCAGGGGGCCCTAACAAACAATGAGCAGTTCTTC; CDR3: CASSSQGALTNNEQFF
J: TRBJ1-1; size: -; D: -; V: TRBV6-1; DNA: TGTGCCAGCAGATCCGGAGTGGGGAACACTGAAGCTTTCTTT; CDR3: CASRSGVGNTEAFF
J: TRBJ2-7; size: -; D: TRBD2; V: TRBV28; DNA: TGTGCCAGCAGTTTGGGTAGCGGGATTAACGAGCAGTACTTC; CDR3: CASSLGSGINEQYF
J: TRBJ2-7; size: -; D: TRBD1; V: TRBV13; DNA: TGTGCCAGCAGCAGGAGAGCGGGACAGGGATACTACGAGCAGTACTTC; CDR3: CASSRRAGQGYYEQYF
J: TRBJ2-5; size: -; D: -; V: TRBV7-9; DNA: TGTGCCAGCAGCCCCCACGTGGGGCTACTCCAAGAGACCCAGTACTTC; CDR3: CASSPHVGLLQETQYF
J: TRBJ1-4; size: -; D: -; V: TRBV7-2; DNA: TGTGCCAGCAGCTTACTATCCGGGACATCGGCTGAAAAACTGTTTTTT; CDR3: CASSLLSGTSAEKLFF
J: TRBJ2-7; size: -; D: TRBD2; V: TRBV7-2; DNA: TGTGCCAGCAGCGGCGGACTAGCGGGAGGGCCGAGGGAGCAGTACTTC; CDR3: CASSGGLAGGPREQYF
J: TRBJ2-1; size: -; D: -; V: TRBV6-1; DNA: TGTGCCAGCAGTGGCCTACACACGGGGACCTACAATGAGCAGTTCTTC; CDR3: CASSGLHTGTYNEQFF
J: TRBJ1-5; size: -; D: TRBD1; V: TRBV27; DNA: TGTGCCAGCGCAGATCAGGGGGCGCGTCAGCCCCAGCATTTT; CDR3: CASADQGARQPQHF
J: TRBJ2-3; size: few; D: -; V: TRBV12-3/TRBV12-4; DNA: TGTGCCAGCAGTTTATCGAGGGATACGCAGTATTTT; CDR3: CASSLSRDTQYF
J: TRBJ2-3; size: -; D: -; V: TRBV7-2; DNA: TGTGCCAGCAGCTTAGGCGGGACAGTGGCAGATACGCAGTATTTT; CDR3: CASSLGGTVADTQYF
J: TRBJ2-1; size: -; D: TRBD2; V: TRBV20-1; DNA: TGCAGTGCTAGAGATCTTCTAGCGGGAGGGCCCTATGAGCAGTTCTTC; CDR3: CSARDLLAGGPYEQFF
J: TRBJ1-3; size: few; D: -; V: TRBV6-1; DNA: TGTGCCAGCAGTGCGCCGGGCTCTGGAAACACCATATATTTT; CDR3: CASSAPGSGNTIYF
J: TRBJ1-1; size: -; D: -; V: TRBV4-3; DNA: TGCGCCAGCAGCCAAGATACAGCCACTGAAGCTTTCTTT; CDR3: CASSQDTATEAFF
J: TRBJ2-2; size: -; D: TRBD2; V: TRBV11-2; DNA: TGTGCCAGCAGCTTACAAGCGGGAGTGGGGACCGGGGAGCTGTTTTTT; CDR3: CASSLQAGVGTGELFF
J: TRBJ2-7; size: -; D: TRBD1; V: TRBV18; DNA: TGTGCCAGCTCACCAGGGACAGGGGCCCCTACCTACGAGCAGTACTTC; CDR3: CASSPGTGAPTYEQYF
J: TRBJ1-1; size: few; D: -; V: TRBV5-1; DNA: TGCGCCAGCAGTTTCGATAACACTGAAGCTTTCTTT; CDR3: CASSFDNTEAFF
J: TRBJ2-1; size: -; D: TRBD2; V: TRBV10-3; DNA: TGTGCCATCAGTGGTGGCCTGGCTAGCGGGACTGAGCAGTTCTTC; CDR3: CAISGGLASGTEQFF
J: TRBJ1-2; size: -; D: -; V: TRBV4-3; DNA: TGCGCCAGCAGCCAAGATTACGGCTATGGCTACACCTTC; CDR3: CASSQDYGYGYTF
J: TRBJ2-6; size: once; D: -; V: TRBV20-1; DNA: TGCAGTGCTAGAGAAGGGGGGTATGCTGGGGCCAACGTCCTGACTTTC; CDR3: CSAREGGYAGANVLTF
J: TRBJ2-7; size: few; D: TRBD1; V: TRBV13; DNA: TGTGCCAGCAGCTTAATTTCTTTTGGCGGACAGGCTTCCTACGAGCAGTACTTC; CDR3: CASSLISFGGQASYEQYF
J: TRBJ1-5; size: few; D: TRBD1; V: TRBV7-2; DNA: TGTGCCAGCAGCCCCGGGACAGGCCTGACGAATCAGCCCCAGCATTTT; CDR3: CASSPGTGLTNQPQHF
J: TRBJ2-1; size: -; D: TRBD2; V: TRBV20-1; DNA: TGCAGTGCTAGAGTCCCCCTAGCGGGAAACAATGAGCAGTTCTTC; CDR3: CSARVPLAGNNEQFF
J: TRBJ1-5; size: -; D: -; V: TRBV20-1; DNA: TGCAGTGCTAGAGAGAGGGTGGGGGGCGAACAGCCCCAGCATTTT; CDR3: CSARERVGGEQPQHF
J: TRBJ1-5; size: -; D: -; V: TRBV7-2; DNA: TGTGCCACCGCGGCCGGCAATCAGCCCCAGCATTTT; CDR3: CATAAGNQPQHF
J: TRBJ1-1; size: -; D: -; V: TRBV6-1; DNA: TGTGCCAGCAGTGAACTAATAGGTAACACTGAAGCTTTCTTT; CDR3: CASSELIGNTEAFF
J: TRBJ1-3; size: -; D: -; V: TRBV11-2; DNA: TGTGCCAGCAGCCCCGTGTTGACGGGGAGGGGCTCTGGAAACACCATATATTTT; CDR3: CASSPVLTGRGSGNTIYF
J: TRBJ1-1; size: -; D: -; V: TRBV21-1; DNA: TGTGCCAGCAGCAAGGACGGGAACACTGAAGCTTTCTTT; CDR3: CASSKDGNTEAFF
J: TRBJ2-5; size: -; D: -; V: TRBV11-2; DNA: TGTGCCAGCAGCTTAGGGAGGGACGGATGGCACCCGGGAGAGACCCAGTACTTC; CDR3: CASSLGRDGWHPGETQYF
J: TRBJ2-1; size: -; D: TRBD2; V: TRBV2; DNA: TGTGCCAGCACAGAGACTAGCGGGAGAAATGAGCAGTTCTTC; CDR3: CASTETSGRNEQFF
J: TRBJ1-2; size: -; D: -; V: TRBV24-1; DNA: TGTGCCACCAGTGTCGCATCGGGCCGGGGCTACACCTTC; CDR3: CATSVASGRGYTF
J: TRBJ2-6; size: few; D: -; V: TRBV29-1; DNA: TGCAGCGTTGAAGGAGGTCGTCCCGGGCCCAACGTCCTGACTTTC; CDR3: CSVEGGRPGPNVLTF
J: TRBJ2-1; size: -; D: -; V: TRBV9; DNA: TGTGCCAGCAGCCCAAGAGGAAGCTCTGACAATGAGCAGTTCTTC; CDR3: CASSPRGSSDNEQFF
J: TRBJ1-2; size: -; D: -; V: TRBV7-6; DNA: TGTGCCAGCAGCTTAGAAGTTGCAGGGTCGGATGGCTACACCTTC; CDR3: CASSLEVAGSDGYTF
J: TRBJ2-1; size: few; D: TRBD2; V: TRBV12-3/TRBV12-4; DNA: TGTGCCAGCAGTCCCGGGACTAGCGACCACAATGAGCAGTTCTTC; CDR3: CASSPGTSDHNEQFF
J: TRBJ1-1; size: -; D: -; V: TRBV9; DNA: TGTGCCAGCAGCCCCTTGGAGACACTGAACACTGAAGCTTTCTTT; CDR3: CASSPLETLNTEAFF
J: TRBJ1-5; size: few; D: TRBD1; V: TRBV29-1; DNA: TGCAGCGTTGGGACAGGGGGAGGTTGGCCCCAGCATTTT; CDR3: CSVGTGGGWPQHF